This T cell receptor (beta chain) was identified during a study of T cell clusters in autoimmune cytopenias. This CDR3 comprises 17 residues. Germline assignment: CDR1 SGHNT and CDR2 YYREEE (reference sequence). This clonotype is identified as medium-sized from frequency. What it binds is not known. Multiplex touch-down PCR amplified TRB using TRB-A and TRB-B pools in one tube. TCRdb re-called the multiplex PCR reads and gives one entry per CDR3 protein, without DNA. The specimen's table records fewer than 4,500 distinct CDR3 sequences. General study findings and limits: The T cell clusters were defined only in silico, without experimental functional validation.

TRB amplification used 250 ng of peripheral blood genomic DNA. Sequencing used peripheral blood. The clonotype originates from a human donor with an autoimmune cytopenia or autoimmune hepatitis (not recorded which). V gene TRBV5-4 combines with J gene TRBJ2-3; TCRdb calls TRBD1, which cannot be checked without DNA. This chain's CDR3 is CASSLTTTGDFTDTQYF. Based on the CDR3 plus reference TRBV5-4 and TRBJ2-3, the full variable domain is ETGVTQSPTHLIKTRGQQVTLRCSSQSGHNTVSWYQQALGQGPQFIFQYYREEENGRGNFPPRFSGLQFPNYSSELNVNALELDDSALYLCASSLTTTGDFTDTQYFGPGTRLTVL.